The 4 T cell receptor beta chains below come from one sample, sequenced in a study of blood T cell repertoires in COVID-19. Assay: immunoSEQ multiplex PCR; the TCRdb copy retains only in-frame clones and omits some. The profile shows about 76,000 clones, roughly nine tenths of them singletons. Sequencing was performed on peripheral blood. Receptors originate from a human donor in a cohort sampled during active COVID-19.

The CDR3, as DNA: TGTGCCAGCAGTCTCGAGAGTAGGGGTACCTACGAGCAGTACTTC. Translated: CASSLESRGTYEQYF. V usage is TRBV28 and J usage is TRBJ2-7, with D perhaps matching TRBD1 (5 bases). V lost 5 bases to trimming and J lost 2 bases, with 16 bases between them. Germline V gives CDR1 MDHEN, CDR2 SYDVKM. This CDR3 comprises 15 residues.

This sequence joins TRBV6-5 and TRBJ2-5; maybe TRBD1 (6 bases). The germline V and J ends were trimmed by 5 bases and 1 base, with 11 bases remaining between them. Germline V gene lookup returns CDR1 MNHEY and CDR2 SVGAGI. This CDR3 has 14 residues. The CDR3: CASSPDRSQETQYF. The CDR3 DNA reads TGTGCCAGCAGTCCGGACAGATCCCAAGAGACCCAGTACTTC.

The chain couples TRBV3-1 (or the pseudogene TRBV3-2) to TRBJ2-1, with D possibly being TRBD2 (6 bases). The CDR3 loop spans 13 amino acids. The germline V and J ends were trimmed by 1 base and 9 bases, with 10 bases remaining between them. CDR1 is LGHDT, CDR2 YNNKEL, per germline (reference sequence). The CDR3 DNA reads TGTGCCAGCAGCCAAGCGCGGGGTACTGAGCAGTTCTTC. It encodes CASSQARGTEQFF.

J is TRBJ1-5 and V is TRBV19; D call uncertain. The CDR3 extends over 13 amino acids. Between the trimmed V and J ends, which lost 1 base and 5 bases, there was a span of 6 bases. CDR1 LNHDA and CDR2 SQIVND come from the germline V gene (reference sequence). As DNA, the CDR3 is TGTGCCAGTAGTATAGGGCCCTATCAGCCCCAGCATTTT. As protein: CASSIGPYQPQHF.